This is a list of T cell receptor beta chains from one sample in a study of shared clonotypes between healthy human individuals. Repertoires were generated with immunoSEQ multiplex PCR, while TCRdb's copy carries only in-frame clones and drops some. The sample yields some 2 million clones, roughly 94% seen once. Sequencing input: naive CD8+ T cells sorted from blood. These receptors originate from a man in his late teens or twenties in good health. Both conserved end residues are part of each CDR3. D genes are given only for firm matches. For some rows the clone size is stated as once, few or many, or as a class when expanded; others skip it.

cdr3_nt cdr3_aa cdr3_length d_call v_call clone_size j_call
TGTGCCAGCAGCCCTATCGTAGCGGGGGGGCCGGGCGCAGATACGCAGTATTTT CASSPIVAGGPGADTQYF 18 TRBD2 TRBV9 - TRBJ2-3
TGTGCCAGCAGCCCGGGACCCCGAAACAGGTCCTACAATGAGCAGTTCTTC CASSPGPRNRSYNEQFF 17 - TRBV7-8 - TRBJ2-1
TGTGCCAGCAGCCCTCGGACAGGCTTCACTGAAGCTTTCTTT CASSPRTGFTEAFF 14 TRBD1 TRBV28 - TRBJ1-1
TGTGCCAGCGCCCCCGGGACAGGGAATGAAAAACTGTTTTTT CASAPGTGNEKLFF 14 TRBD1 TRBV13 - TRBJ1-4
TGCGCCAGCAGCCAAGTAACAGGAAGTAACTATGGCTACACCTTC CASSQVTGSNYGYTF 15 - TRBV4-3 - TRBJ1-2
TGTGCCAGCAGCCGACTAGCGGGGGGGCCAGATACGCAGTATTTT CASSRLAGGPDTQYF 15 TRBD2 TRBV6-1 - TRBJ2-3
TGTGCCAGCAGCGCTGCCTGGACAGGGGGCTACGAGCAGTACTTC CASSAAWTGGYEQYF 15 TRBD1 TRBV6-1 - TRBJ2-7
TGTGCCTGGAGCCTGACTTCCGGGGAGCTGTTTTTT CAWSLTSGELFF 12 - TRBV30 once TRBJ2-2
TGTGCCAGCAGTCCGGACTCGAGCTCCTACAATGAGCAGTTCTTC CASSPDSSSYNEQFF 15 - TRBV28 - TRBJ2-1
TGTGCCAGCAGCTTAGGGGGGGGCCAGCCCCAGCATTTT CASSLGGGQPQHF 13 - TRBV7-6 - TRBJ1-5
TGTGCCAGCAGCCCCACCTGGTACGGCACAGATACGCAGTATTTT CASSPTWYGTDTQYF 15 - TRBV7-9 - TRBJ2-3
TGTGCCAGCAGCTTAGTAGGTAATGAGCAGTTCTTC CASSLVGNEQFF 12 - TRBV7-2 few TRBJ2-1
TGCAGCGTTGAAGTAAGAGACAGAGACTACGAGCAGTACTTC CSVEVRDRDYEQYF 14 - TRBV29-1 - TRBJ2-7
TGCGCCAGCAGCCAGCAGCAGGGGGCAGCCAAAAACATTCAGTACTTC CASSQQQGAAKNIQYF 16 TRBD1 TRBV4-1 - TRBJ2-4
TGTGCCAGCCGGACTTACGAGCAGTACTTC CASRTYEQYF 10 - TRBV19 - TRBJ2-7
TGTGCCAGCAGCGAGGACAGTAAGCCCCAGCATTTT CASSEDSKPQHF 12 - TRBV5-4 - TRBJ1-5
TGTGCCAGCAGCTTATCACAGGGGAGAACCGGGGAGCTGTTTTTT CASSLSQGRTGELFF 15 TRBD1 TRBV7-9 - TRBJ2-2
TGTGCCAGTAGTATAGACCTCCCCCGGAGGAGTGAAGGCTACACCTTC CASSIDLPRRSEGYTF 16 - TRBV19 - TRBJ1-2
TGCAGCGTTGAAGATCAGAACTATGGCTACACCTTC CSVEDQNYGYTF 12 - TRBV29-1 once TRBJ1-2
TGTGCCAGCGGGACTAGTATCTACAATGAGCAGTTCTTC CASGTSIYNEQFF 13 TRBD2 TRBV7-9 - TRBJ2-1
TGTGCCAGCAGCTTTGGGGACAGGATCTATGGCTACACCTTC CASSFGDRIYGYTF 14 TRBD1 TRBV13 - TRBJ1-2
TGTGCCAGCAGTGTCCGACAGTCCTACGAGCAGTACTTC CASSVRQSYEQYF 13 - TRBV6-1 - TRBJ2-7
TGTGCCAGCAGCTCCCCGGGCCTCCAAGAGACCCAGTACTTC CASSSPGLQETQYF 14 - TRBV5-6 - TRBJ2-5
TGCAGCGTTGAAGTCGGGGCTAGCGGGCGGAATGAGCAGTTCTTC CSVEVGASGRNEQFF 15 TRBD2 TRBV29-1 - TRBJ2-1
TGTGCCATCACCCTTGGGGGTAATCAGCCCCAGCATTTT CAITLGGNQPQHF 13 - TRBV28 - TRBJ1-5
TGTGCCAGCAGCTTGGATTTTGGGCATCCTCTCAACTATGGCTACACCTTC CASSLDFGHPLNYGYTF 17 - TRBV5-5 - TRBJ1-2
TGTGCCACCGCCTGGACAAGAGGGTCCTACGAGCAGTACTTC CATAWTRGSYEQYF 14 - TRBV27 - TRBJ2-7
TGTGCCAGCAGCTTGGGGGGAGGCAATCAGCCCCAGCATTTT CASSLGGGNQPQHF 14 - TRBV5-6 - TRBJ1-5
TGTGCCAGCAGCACGAACTGGAGTATGGACAACACCGGGGAGCTGTTTTTT CASSTNWSMDNTGELFF 17 - TRBV2 - TRBJ2-2
TGTGCCAGCAGGGGACATGCGGAGACCCAGTACTTC CASRGHAETQYF 12 - TRBV5-4 - TRBJ2-5
TGTGCCAGCAGCCATCGCGACACGTACAATGAGCAGTTCTTC CASSHRDTYNEQFF 14 - TRBV14 - TRBJ2-1
TGCAGCGTTGAAGGGGGGGCTCCTGGCTACACCTTC CSVEGGAPGYTF 12 - TRBV29-1 - TRBJ1-2
TGTGCCAGTAGTTCGGCAGGGTTAGGCTACGAGCAGTACTTC CASSSAGLGYEQYF 14 - TRBV19 - TRBJ2-7
TGTGCCAGTAGTACGCCTGACCTTTGGGGGGGGAATGAGCAGTTCTTC CASSTPDLWGGNEQFF 16 TRBD2 TRBV19 - TRBJ2-1
TGCGCCAGCAGCCTCCGGGGGCAGGGCGACACTGAAGCTTTCTTT CASSLRGQGDTEAFF 15 - TRBV4-1 - TRBJ1-1
TGCGCCAGCAGTGATTTGCGGGGGGGAGGCACCGGGGAGCTGTTTTTT CASSDLRGGGTGELFF 16 TRBD2 TRBV10-1 - TRBJ2-2
TGCGCCAGCAGCCAAGTCGAGGAATCCACAGATACGCAGTATTTT CASSQVEESTDTQYF 15 - TRBV4-1 - TRBJ2-3
TGTGCCAGCAGCCCGGGGACAGGATTAAAACTGTTTTTT CASSPGTGLKLFF 13 TRBD1 TRBV13 - TRBJ1-4
TGCAGCGTTCTTGGGGTTACAGGGACCGGAAACACCATATATTTT CSVLGVTGTGNTIYF 15 - TRBV29-1 - TRBJ1-3
TGTGCCAGCAGCACTCTCCCTGGGACAGGGGATACGCAGTATTTT CASSTLPGTGDTQYF 15 TRBD1 TRBV9 - TRBJ2-3
TGTGCCACCAGACATCAGGGGAGTCATGGCTACACCTTC CATRHQGSHGYTF 13 - TRBV6-5 - TRBJ1-2
TGTGCCAGCAGCTTTGGGGATTCAATTTATGGCTACACCTTC CASSFGDSIYGYTF 14 - TRBV7-9 - TRBJ1-2